The 23 T cell receptor beta chains presented below share a single source sample, sequenced in a study of cytomegalovirus exposure and HLA in healthy donors. Primers included in the PCR were 60 Vbeta and 13 Jbeta primers. Sequenced by immunoSEQ multiplex PCR; TCRdb stores in-frame clones only, minus some. Of about 150,000 clones in the sample, 79% are singletons; the top ten hold roughly 6.3%. The sample comprised PBMCs. These receptors originate from a man over 45 in good health and CMV-seropositive.

This clone was found once. J is TRBJ2-2 and V is TRBV5-1; possibly TRBD1 for D (7 bases). Germline V CDR1 and CDR2: SGHRS, YFSETQ. This CDR3 contains 15 residues. V was trimmed by 1 base and J by 4 bases, leaving 11 bases between them. CDR3 bases: TGCGCCAGCAGCTTGAGGCAGGGGGGCACCGGGGAGCTGTTTTTT. This gives the protein CASSLRQGGTGELFF.

The genes are TRBV19 and TRBJ2-2, with 10 bases that match TRBD2. CDR1 and CDR2 (germline): LNHDA, SQIVND (reference sequence). J was trimmed by 6 bases and V by 8 bases; bases with no gene match: 3. The CDR3 covers 13 residues. Here the CDR3 reads CASAAGGAGELFF. CDR3 bases: TGTGCCAGTGCAGCGGGAGGGGCCGGGGAGCTGTTTTTT.

The chain carries TRBV5-1 and TRBJ2-6; the match to TRBD1 covers 11 bases. This CDR3 comprises 20 residues. CDR1 is SGHRS, CDR2 YFSETQ, per germline. Losses at the gene ends were 5 bases for V and 0 bases for J; bases not matched to a gene: 13. The CDR3 spells CASRRGGQGGLLSGANVLTF. The CDR3 DNA reads as TGCGCCAGCAGGCGAGGGGGACAGGGGGGTCTCCTCTCTGGGGCCAACGTCCTGACTTTC.

The gene calls are TRBV28 and TRBJ1-3; perhaps TRBD1 as D (5 bases). Trimming removed 3 bases at V and 7 bases at J, with 7 bases between. Per germline, CDR1 MDHEN and CDR2 SYDVKM. This CDR3 region has 12 residues. This chain's CDR3 is CASSFGGNTIYF. The DNA of the CDR3 is TGTGCCAGCAGTTTCGGGGGGAACACCATATATTTT.

This chain uses TRBV19 with TRBJ2-7; the D gene is possibly TRBD1 (6 bases). Germline loops: CDR1 LNHDA, CDR2 SQIVND (reference sequence). CDR3 size: 15 residues. V shed 6 bases and J shed 2 bases, with 17 bases lying between them. The CDR3 bases are TGTGCCAGTAGCCCAACCCGGGACAAAGCCTACGAGCAGTACTTC. It encodes CASSPTRDKAYEQYF. The entire variable domain, with the rest obtained from reference TRBV19 and TRBJ2-7, is as follows: DGGITQSPKYLFRKEGQNVTLSCEQNLNHDAMYWYRQDPGQGLRLIYYSQIVNDFQKGDIAEGYSVSREKKESFPLTVTSAQKNPTAFYLCASSPTRDKAYEQYFGPGTRLTVT.

A remark on this clone: Relative to the germline gene, one junction end is altered; a read error may explain this. The genes are TRBV7-7 and TRBJ2-7; 7 bases match TRBD1. Germline V gene lookup returns CDR1 SSHAT and CDR2 FNYEAQ (reference sequence). CDR3 length equals 13 residues. The CDR3 DNA reads as TGTGCTAGCAGCTTGGACAGGCTAGGCGAGCAGTACTTC. Its protein is CASSLDRLGEQYF.

The rearrangement uses TRBV5-1 and TRBJ2-3; D unclear. CDR3 length equals 15 residues. The V end lost 0 bases, the J end lost 4 bases, and 12 bases lay between the germline ends. Germline-derived CDR1 and CDR2 are SGHRS and YFSETQ. The CDR3 DNA reads as TGCGCCAGCAGCTTGGGTGTTAGCAGCCCAGATACGCAGTATTTT. Translating gives CASSLGVSSPDTQYF.

The rearrangement links TRBV5-4 to TRBJ1-6; D might be TRBD1 (6 bases). The CDR3 totals 16 residues. From germline, CDR1 is SGHNT and CDR2 YYREEE (reference sequence). Trimming shortened V by 0 bases and J by 10 bases, and 17 bases separated the two germline ends. The CDR3 DNA reads as TGTGCCAGCAGCTTGGGTCCCACAGGGAATTACTCACCCCTCCACTTT. The encoded protein is CASSLGPTGNYSPLHF.

This clone was seen more than once but under ten times. The rearrangement uses TRBV7-2 and TRBJ2-1; TRBD1 matches 7 bases. Germline V CDR1 and CDR2: SGHTA, FQGNSA. The CDR3 runs to 14 residues. V was clipped by 5 bases and J by 8 bases; unmatched bases: 9. In DNA form, the CDR3 reads TGTGCCAGCAGCAAGAACTACAGGGGCGATGAGCAGTTCTTC. Its translation is CASSKNYRGDEQFF.

The V call is TRBV2, the J call TRBJ2-5; 7 nucleotides align to TRBD2. This CDR3 is built from 14 residues. J lost 6 bases, V lost 7 bases, and 11 bases had no gene match. The V gene's germline CDR1 is SNHLY and CDR2 FYNNEI. The CDR3 sequence: CASISDRGGQTQYF. For the CDR3, the DNA is TGTGCCAGCATATCGGACCGCGGGGGTCAGACCCAGTACTTC.

There are a few counts of this clone. This chain joins TRBV14 and TRBJ1-2; tentatively, D is TRBD1 (6 bases). Germline assignment: CDR1 SGHDN and CDR2 FVKESK. The CDR3 loop spans 13 amino acids. V lost 4 bases and J 2 bases, leaving 8 bases between the germline ends. CDR3: CASSPQGNYGYTF. The CDR3 nucleotides are TGTGCCAGCAGCCCCCAGGGGAACTATGGCTACACCTTC.

The J gene is TRBJ2-7, the V gene TRBV6-6, with 13 bases lining up with TRBD2. Trimming removed 5 bases from V and 5 bases from J; junction bases left unmatched: 9. CDR3 length: 16 amino acids. CDR1 and CDR2 (germline): MNHNY, SVGAGI (reference sequence). In nucleotides, the CDR3 is TGTGCCAGCAGTCCAATAGGACTAGCGGGAGTGAACGAGCAGTACTTC. Its protein product is CASSPIGLAGVNEQYF.

The genes are TRBV6-1 and TRBJ1-5; 7 bases line up with TRBD1. The V segment lost 6 bases and the J segment 1 base; nucleotides outside the gene matches: 3. The CDR3 length is 14 residues. The germline V gene has CDR1 MNHNS and CDR2 SASEGT. The CDR3 sequence is CASRGTASNQPQHF. The CDR3 nucleotides are TGTGCCAGCAGGGGGACAGCGAGCAATCAGCCCCAGCATTTT.

V gene TRBV7-9 combines with J gene TRBJ1-4; 9 bases match TRBD1. The CDR3 runs 16 residues. Germline V gives CDR1 SEHNR, CDR2 FQNEAQ (reference sequence). V was pared by 1 base and J by 11 bases, with 11 bases of the junction left unmatched. CDR3 nucleotides: TGTGCCAGCAGCTTAGACCCCGGGACAGGGTGGCCCAAACTGTTTTTT. It specifies CASSLDPGTGWPKLFF.

J is TRBJ1-5 and V is TRBV5-6; no definite D call. V gave up 10 bases and J gave up 0 bases, with 11 bases separating them. CDR1 and CDR2 (germline): SGHDT, YYEEEE. This CDR3 is 13 amino acids long. CDR3 in DNA: TGTGCCGTGTCGGGGAGTAGCAATCAGCCCCAGCATTTT. Encoded protein: CAVSGSSNQPQHF.

This chain links TRBV6-5 with TRBJ2-6, with D possibly matching TRBD1 (5 bases). The CDR3 is 15 amino acids. Germline CDR1 MNHEY, CDR2 SVGAGI. V lost 3 bases, J lost 1 base, and 7 bases lay in between. This CDR3 reads CASSYRGSGANVLTF. Here the CDR3 DNA reads TGTGCCAGCAGTTATAGGGGTTCTGGGGCCAACGTCCTGACTTTC.

CDR3 protein: CASSLAGASTQETQYF. The CDR3 DNA reads as TGCGCCAGCAGCTTGGCTGGGGCGAGTACCCAAGAGACCCAGTACTTC. The chain carries TRBV5-1 and TRBJ2-5, with D possibly being TRBD1 (5 bases). V gave up 0 bases and J gave up 1 base, with 13 bases separating them. The CDR3 length is 16 residues. Looked up from germline, CDR1 is SGHRS and CDR2 is YFSETQ.

This chain joins TRBV5-1 and TRBJ1-3; TRBD1 aligns across 7 bases. Germline V lookup: CDR1 SGHRS, CDR2 YFSETQ. This CDR3 contains 15 residues. After removal of 0 bases from V and 3 bases from J, the junction contained 3 bases not matched to a gene. This CDR3 reads CASSLDQGDGNTIYF. CDR3 DNA sequence: TGCGCCAGCAGCTTGGACCAGGGGGATGGAAACACCATATATTTT.

This chain joins TRBV27 and TRBJ1-1; D ambiguous. The V gene's germline CDR1 is MNHEY and CDR2 SMNVEV (reference sequence). This CDR3 contains 15 residues. The ends were cut back, 0 bases at V and 1 base at J, with 9 bases in the middle. As DNA, the CDR3 is TGTGCCAGCAGTTTATCGCGCCCTGGGAACACTGAAGCTTTCTTT. Translated, it gives CASSLSRPGNTEAFF.

The rearrangement links TRBV10-3 to TRBJ2-1; 7 bases are shared with TRBD2. CDR3 length: 18 residues. Trimming at V came to 6 bases and at J to 4 bases, leaving 18 bases not matched to a gene. Looked up from germline, CDR1 is ENHRY and CDR2 is SYGVKD. CDR3 coding DNA: TGTGCCATCAGCTCGATAGAAGGGGCGGGAGTAGAATACAATGAGCAGTTCTTC. The encoded protein is CAISSIEGAGVEYNEQFF.

This clone was recorded a few times. The chain couples TRBV28 to TRBJ1-1; TRBD1 is a possible D gene (6 bases). The V and J ends lost 3 bases and 6 bases respectively, with 14 bases between them. Germline V gives CDR1 MDHEN, CDR2 SYDVKM. The CDR3 totals 14 residues. The CDR3: CASSLTQGNAEAFF. CDR3 coding DNA: TGTGCCAGCAGTTTGACACAGGGAAACGCTGAAGCTTTCTTT.

The chain couples TRBV30 to TRBJ1-5; D possibly corresponds to TRBD1 (6 bases). Looked up from germline, CDR1 is GTSNPN and CDR2 is SVGIG (reference sequence). The CDR3 totals 15 residues. V lost 3 bases and J lost 6, with 18 bases in between. CDR3 DNA sequence: TGTGCCTGGAGCCAGGGTGGGACACTAGGTCAGCCCCAGCATTTT. It encodes CAWSQGGTLGQPQHF.

Only one count was recorded for this clone. The chain couples TRBV28 to TRBJ2-7; D possibly corresponds to TRBD2 (5 bases). CDR1 and CDR2 (germline): MDHEN, SYDVKM. The CDR3 covers 12 residues. The V end was cut by 7 bases, the J end by 9 bases, with 16 bases between. This CDR3 is CASTERAGGQYF. The DNA for the CDR3 is TGTGCCAGCACCGAAAGGGCAGGAGGGCAGTACTTC.